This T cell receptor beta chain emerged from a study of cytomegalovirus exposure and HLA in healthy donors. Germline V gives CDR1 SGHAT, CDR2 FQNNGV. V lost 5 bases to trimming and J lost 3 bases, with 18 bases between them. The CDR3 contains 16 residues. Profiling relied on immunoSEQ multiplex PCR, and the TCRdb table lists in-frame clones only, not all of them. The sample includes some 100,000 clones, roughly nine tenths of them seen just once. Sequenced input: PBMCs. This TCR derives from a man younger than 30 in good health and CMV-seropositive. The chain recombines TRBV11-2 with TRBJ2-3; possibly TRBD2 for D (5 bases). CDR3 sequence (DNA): TGTGCCAGCAGCCTCGTCCCCGACGGGGTGACAGATACGCAGTATTTT. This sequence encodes CASSLVPDGVTDTQYF.